This TCR beta chain was sequenced in a study of long-term antiretroviral therapy in people with HIV. As for this clone: Its cognate antigen is unknown.

Germline loops: CDR1 SGHRS, CDR2 YFSETQ. V lost 4 bases and J lost 7, with 18 bases in between. The CDR3 is 15 residues long. Specimens retained roughly 0.95-11 million cryopreserved PBMC preceding DNA extraction. A v3.0 immunoSEQ assay was performed at survey level. The method was immunoSEQ multiplex PCR; TCRdb's version includes in-frame clones alone and lacks a portion of them. The sample has about 24,000 clones, 65% to 90% seen once. Points from the study as a whole: HIV repertoires had narrower CDR3 length ranges than controls. Clones that expanded before ART (that is, prior to treatment) dominated the repertoire at all time points.

The sequence was collected from a man aged 45-60 years with HIV. The source was unsorted PBMCs, collected 1.2 years after starting antiretroviral therapy. The V and J genes are TRBV5-1 and TRBJ1-5; TRBD1 might be the D (6 bases). The CDR3: CASSREGGAGQPQHF. DNA for the CDR3: TGCGCCAGCAGCCGGGAGGGGGGCGCAGGACAGCCCCAGCATTTT.